This T cell receptor (beta chain) was sequenced in a study of cytomegalovirus exposure and HLA in healthy donors. Germline CDR1 MGHRA, CDR2 YSYEKL. V lost 1 base and J lost 2, with 11 bases in between. There are 15 residues in the CDR3. PCR used 60 Vbeta primers and 13 Jbeta primers. Libraries were prepared by immunoSEQ multiplex PCR; TCRdb keeps only in-frame clonotypes and omits some of them. The sample shows approximately 140,000 clones, 82% of them seen only once. The chain employs TRBV4-1 and TRBJ1-1; no reliable D call. The specimen was PBMCs. This clonotype was sampled from a boy under 10 years old in good health and CMV-seronegative. CDR3 nucleotide sequence: TGCGCCAGCAGCCAAGCCTTTCTAGAAAACACTGAAGCTTTCTTT. Its translation: CASSQAFLENTEAFF.